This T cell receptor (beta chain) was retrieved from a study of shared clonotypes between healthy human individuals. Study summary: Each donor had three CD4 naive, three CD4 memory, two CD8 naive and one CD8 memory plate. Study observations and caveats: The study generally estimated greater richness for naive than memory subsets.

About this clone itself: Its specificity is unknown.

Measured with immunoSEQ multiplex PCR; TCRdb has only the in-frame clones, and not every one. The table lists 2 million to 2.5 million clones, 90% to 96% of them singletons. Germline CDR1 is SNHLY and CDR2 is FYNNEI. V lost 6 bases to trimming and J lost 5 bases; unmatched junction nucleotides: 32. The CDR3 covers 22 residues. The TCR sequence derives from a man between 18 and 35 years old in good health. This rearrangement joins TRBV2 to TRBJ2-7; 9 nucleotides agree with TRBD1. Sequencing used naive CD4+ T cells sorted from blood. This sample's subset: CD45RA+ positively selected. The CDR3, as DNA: TGTGCCAGCAGGGGATCCGTACTGGATGAGATGTGGGGACAGGGTGAAGTAGACGAGCAGTACTTC. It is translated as CASRGSVLDEMWGQGEVDEQYF.